Listed below are T cell receptor beta chains from one sample, sequenced in a study of blood T cell repertoires in COVID-19. The protocol was immunoSEQ multiplex PCR, while the TCRdb copy is restricted to in-frame clones and leaves out a portion. The table has around 250,000 clones, around 86% seen once; the top ten hold approximately 8.2%. Sequenced input: peripheral blood. Every receptor here comes from a man aged 40-55 years with active or convalescent COVID-19. Both conserved end residues are part of each CDR3. Fields, in order: V gene, clone size, J gene, D gene, CDR3 DNA, CDR3 protein. The D gene is left open where the match is weak. The size entry is marked missing in some rows and otherwise reads once, few, many or a size class.

V gene: TRBV5-1; clone size: -; J gene: TRBJ2-5; D gene: TRBD2; CDR3 DNA: TGCGCCAGCAGCTCCCAAAGCGGGGGGGCCCAAGGGACCCAGTACTTC; CDR3 protein: CASSSQSGGAQGTQYF
V gene: TRBV7-9; clone size: -; J gene: TRBJ1-1; D gene: -; CDR3 DNA: TGTGCCAGCAGCACGGGGGTGGACACTGAAGCTTTCTTT; CDR3 protein: CASSTGVDTEAFF
V gene: TRBV7-2; clone size: -; J gene: TRBJ2-7; D gene: -; CDR3 DNA: TGTGCCAGCAGCTTAGGAACCAGGAACCCCTCCTACGAGCAGTACTTC; CDR3 protein: CASSLGTRNPSYEQYF
V gene: TRBV5-4; clone size: once; J gene: TRBJ2-1; D gene: -; CDR3 DNA: TGTGCCAGCAGCAGAACCGACGGGACTTACAATGAGCAGTTCTTC; CDR3 protein: CASSRTDGTYNEQFF
V gene: TRBV6-5; clone size: -; J gene: TRBJ1-5; D gene: -; CDR3 DNA: TGTGCCAGCAGGAAGGGCCAGGGTGGACAGCCCCAGCATTTT; CDR3 protein: CASRKGQGGQPQHF
V gene: TRBV6-5; clone size: -; J gene: TRBJ2-3; D gene: -; CDR3 DNA: TGTGCCAGCCCCTCCCCGGGGGCAGATACGCAGTATTTT; CDR3 protein: CASPSPGADTQYF
V gene: TRBV12-3/TRBV12-4; clone size: -; J gene: TRBJ1-2; D gene: -; CDR3 DNA: TGTGCCAGCAGTTGGACGGGAGATGGCTACACCTTC; CDR3 protein: CASSWTGDGYTF
V gene: TRBV27; clone size: few; J gene: TRBJ1-2; D gene: -; CDR3 DNA: TGTGCCAGCTCCACCCTGGGGGGGGGCTACACCTTC; CDR3 protein: CASSTLGGGYTF
V gene: TRBV19; clone size: -; J gene: TRBJ1-2; D gene: -; CDR3 DNA: TGTGCCAGTAGTAGGGACAGCTACACCTTC; CDR3 protein: CASSRDSYTF
V gene: TRBV7-9; clone size: -; J gene: TRBJ2-5; D gene: -; CDR3 DNA: TGTGCCAGCAGCCCTACCCGAGGAGGGGAAGAGACCCAGTACTTC; CDR3 protein: CASSPTRGGEETQYF
V gene: TRBV12-3/TRBV12-4; clone size: -; J gene: TRBJ1-2; D gene: -; CDR3 DNA: TGTGCCAGCAGCCTCAGTTATGGCTACACCTTC; CDR3 protein: CASSLSYGYTF
V gene: TRBV3-1/TRBV3-2; clone size: once; J gene: TRBJ2-1; D gene: -; CDR3 DNA: TGTGCCAGCAGCCAGAGACGGGTTAGCTCCTACAATGAGCAGTTCTTC; CDR3 protein: CASSQRRVSSYNEQFF
V gene: TRBV24-1; clone size: -; J gene: TRBJ2-5; D gene: -; CDR3 DNA: TGTGCCACCAGTGAGACGACAGGCCCAAGGGAAGAGACCCAGTACTTC; CDR3 protein: CATSETTGPREETQYF
V gene: TRBV7-3; clone size: -; J gene: TRBJ2-7; D gene: TRBD2; CDR3 DNA: TGTGCCAGCAGCATTAGCGGGGGCACCTACGAGCAGTACTTC; CDR3 protein: CASSISGGTYEQYF
V gene: TRBV30; clone size: -; J gene: TRBJ1-2; D gene: TRBD1; CDR3 DNA: TGTGCCTGGAAGGGACAGGGACTGTTATATGCTGGCTACACCTTC; CDR3 protein: CAWKGQGLLYAGYTF
V gene: TRBV6-6; clone size: -; J gene: TRBJ1-5; D gene: TRBD1; CDR3 DNA: TGTGCCAGCAGGGACCTCCACCGGGACAGGGGGCAGCCCCAGCATTTT; CDR3 protein: CASRDLHRDRGQPQHF
V gene: TRBV5-6; clone size: -; J gene: TRBJ1-2; D gene: -; CDR3 DNA: TGTGCCAGCAGCCCGGGAGGCAGTCATGGCTACACCTTC; CDR3 protein: CASSPGGSHGYTF
V gene: TRBV4-1; clone size: -; J gene: TRBJ1-5; D gene: -; CDR3 DNA: TGCGCCAGCAGCCAAGGGGATCAGGCGGGTTATCAGCCCCAGCATTTT; CDR3 protein: CASSQGDQAGYQPQHF
V gene: TRBV7-9; clone size: once; J gene: TRBJ1-1; D gene: TRBD1; CDR3 DNA: TGTGCCAGCAGTTTAGGGGACAGGGGATTTTACTACACTGAAGCTTTCTTT; CDR3 protein: CASSLGDRGFYYTEAFF
V gene: TRBV18; clone size: -; J gene: TRBJ1-3; D gene: -; CDR3 DNA: TGTGCCAGCTCACCTCCGGGACACTCGCCGAACACCATATATTTT; CDR3 protein: CASSPPGHSPNTIYF
V gene: TRBV5-1; clone size: -; J gene: TRBJ1-4; D gene: TRBD1; CDR3 DNA: TGCGCCAGCAGCTTGGAGCAGGGGGGTGAAAAACTGTTTTTT; CDR3 protein: CASSLEQGGEKLFF
V gene: TRBV13; clone size: -; J gene: TRBJ2-7; D gene: TRBD1; CDR3 DNA: TGTGCCAGCAGCTTATACCACGACAGGGGAGGCGAGCAGTACTTC; CDR3 protein: CASSLYHDRGGEQYF
V gene: TRBV4-1; clone size: -; J gene: TRBJ1-5; D gene: TRBD1; CDR3 DNA: TGCGCCAGCAGCCAAGATTTGGACAGGGATAATCAGCCCCAGCATTTT; CDR3 protein: CASSQDLDRDNQPQHF
V gene: TRBV7-8; clone size: -; J gene: TRBJ2-2; D gene: TRBD1; CDR3 DNA: TGTGCCAGCATCCTGACAGGGTGGACCGGGGAGCTGTTTTTT; CDR3 protein: CASILTGWTGELFF
V gene: TRBV12-3/TRBV12-4; clone size: -; J gene: TRBJ2-1; D gene: -; CDR3 DNA: TGTGCCAGCAACCCGAGCTCCTACAATGAGCAGTTCTTC; CDR3 protein: CASNPSSYNEQFF
V gene: TRBV7-9; clone size: -; J gene: TRBJ2-1; D gene: TRBD2; CDR3 DNA: TGTGCCAGCAGCTTAGAAGGAGCGGGAGATGAGCAGTTCTTC; CDR3 protein: CASSLEGAGDEQFF
V gene: TRBV6-1; clone size: once; J gene: TRBJ1-2; D gene: -; CDR3 DNA: TGTGCCAGCAGTGAACGAGGGGAGGATGGCTACACCTTC; CDR3 protein: CASSERGEDGYTF
V gene: TRBV6-5; clone size: -; J gene: TRBJ1-4; D gene: -; CDR3 DNA: TGTGCCAGCAGCATCTTGCGGACAACTAATGAAAAACTGTTTTTT; CDR3 protein: CASSILRTTNEKLFF
V gene: TRBV30; clone size: few; J gene: TRBJ1-3; D gene: -; CDR3 DNA: TGTGCCTGGAGTGTATATGGGGCCAACTCTGGAAACACCATATATTTT; CDR3 protein: CAWSVYGANSGNTIYF
V gene: TRBV5-1; clone size: -; J gene: TRBJ2-7; D gene: -; CDR3 DNA: TGCGCCAGCAGCTTGCGTCAGACGGGCTACGAGCAGTACTTC; CDR3 protein: CASSLRQTGYEQYF
V gene: TRBV30; clone size: -; J gene: TRBJ1-1; D gene: -; CDR3 DNA: TGTGCCTGGAGTGAAAGGGAGGAAGCTTTCTTT; CDR3 protein: CAWSEREEAFF
V gene: TRBV6-5; clone size: -; J gene: TRBJ2-7; D gene: -; CDR3 DNA: TGTGCCAGTTTCGGAGGTTACGAGCAGTACTTC; CDR3 protein: CASFGGYEQYF
V gene: TRBV12-3/TRBV12-4; clone size: few; J gene: TRBJ1-1; D gene: -; CDR3 DNA: TGTGCCAGCAGTCGTTCGGGTGTGGCTTTCTTT; CDR3 protein: CASSRSGVAFF
V gene: TRBV18; clone size: -; J gene: TRBJ1-1; D gene: -; CDR3 DNA: TGTGCCAGCTCACCCGACACCAAATCAGAAGCTTTCTTT; CDR3 protein: CASSPDTKSEAFF
V gene: TRBV3-1/TRBV3-2; clone size: -; J gene: TRBJ2-3; D gene: TRBD2; CDR3 DNA: TGTGCCAGCAGCCAAACTAGCGGGAGCACAGATACGCAGTATTTT; CDR3 protein: CASSQTSGSTDTQYF
V gene: TRBV4-1; clone size: -; J gene: TRBJ1-4; D gene: TRBD1; CDR3 DNA: TGCGCCAGCAGCCGGGAACAGGGGGCTAATGAAAAACTGTTTTTT; CDR3 protein: CASSREQGANEKLFF
V gene: TRBV7-7; clone size: -; J gene: TRBJ2-2; D gene: TRBD1; CDR3 DNA: TGTGCTAGCAGCTCCGGGACAGACACCGGGGAGCTGTTTTTT; CDR3 protein: CASSSGTDTGELFF
V gene: TRBV5-5; clone size: -; J gene: TRBJ1-4; D gene: -; CDR3 DNA: TGTGCCAGCAGCTCCACGGGGTTTAATGAAAAACTGTTTTTT; CDR3 protein: CASSSTGFNEKLFF
V gene: TRBV3-1/TRBV3-2; clone size: -; J gene: TRBJ2-7; D gene: TRBD1; CDR3 DNA: TGTGCCAGCAGCCCGACAGGGGTCTACGAGCAGTACTTC; CDR3 protein: CASSPTGVYEQYF
V gene: TRBV29-1; clone size: -; J gene: TRBJ1-2; D gene: -; CDR3 DNA: TGCAGCGTTGAAAGCCCGGGGTTCTATGGCTACACCTTC; CDR3 protein: CSVESPGFYGYTF
V gene: TRBV2; clone size: few; J gene: TRBJ1-5; D gene: -; CDR3 DNA: TGTGCCAGCATCTTCGGGACTTACTATCAGCCCCAGCATTTT; CDR3 protein: CASIFGTYYQPQHF